This entry lists 15 T cell receptor beta chains sequenced from one sample in a study of blood T cell repertoires in COVID-19 (dated by TCRdb to the early 2020s). Receptor amplification or capture employed the immunoSEQ multiplex PCR assay. TCRdb retrieved this table from immuneACCESS and kept in-frame rearrangements only. Not all clones are present; in checked studies, unresolved V genes account for under half, and no reason is known for the remainder. Counted in this sample were more than 200,000 clones; 83% of them appeared once. Approximately 2.6% of the sample goes to the ten largest clones. Sequencing input: peripheral blood. The receptors were sampled from a woman in her 70s with active or convalescent COVID-19.

The V call is TRBV19, the J call TRBJ1-2, with TRBD1 matching 7 bases. V was clipped by 3 bases and J by 4 bases; unmatched bases: 8. Germline loops: CDR1 LNHDA, CDR2 SQIVND (reference sequence). CDR3 size: 15 residues. The CDR3 loop is CASSIIRGVSYGYTF. The CDR3 DNA follows: TGTGCCAGTAGTATTATCAGGGGGGTTAGCTATGGCTACACCTTC.

This clone was detected ten times or more. The chain combines TRBV4-1 with TRBJ2-5; 15 bases line up with TRBD2. V trimming: 4 bases; J trimming: 2 bases; junction bases outside the gene matches: 14. CDR1 is MGHRA, CDR2 YSYEKL, per germline. The CDR3 totals 20 residues. The CDR3: CASSPMYFQGLAGGQETQYF. The CDR3 DNA reads TGCGCCAGCAGCCCGATGTACTTCCAAGGACTAGCGGGGGGGCAAGAGACCCAGTACTTC.

This sequence joins TRBV11-2 and TRBJ1-1; D uncertain. Germline CDR1 reads SGHAT; CDR2 reads FQNNGV. The CDR3 length is 12 residues. The V end was cut by 4 bases, the J end by 7 bases, with 10 bases between. Here the CDR3 DNA reads TGTGCCAGCAGCTCCGTTTTAATTGAAGCTTTCTTT. It specifies CASSSVLIEAFF.

The chain is built from TRBV10-3 and TRBJ1-2, with D tentatively TRBD1 (6 bases). The V gene's germline CDR1 is ENHRY and CDR2 SYGVKD. The V gene lost 10 bases and the J gene lost 5 bases, with 14 bases spanning the gap. The CDR3 extends over 12 amino acids. DNA for the CDR3: TGTGCCAAAGGACAGCGCTTATATGGCTACACCTTC. Protein: CAKGQRLYGYTF.

The chain recombines TRBV2 with TRBJ2-7; 7 positions agree with TRBD2. This CDR3 spans 14 amino acids. V lost 4 bases and J lost 3; bases outside the gene matches: 6. Germline V gene data show CDR1 as SNHLY and CDR2 as FYNNEI. As DNA, the CDR3 is TGTGCCAGCAGTGCGGGAGGCCCCATCTACGAGCAGTACTTC. It translates to CASSAGGPIYEQYF.

V usage is TRBV6-2 or TRBV6-3 and J usage is TRBJ1-1; D is unresolved. This CDR3 spans 13 amino acids. The V end lost 6 bases, the J end lost 7 bases, and 15 bases lay between the germline ends. CDR1 and CDR2 from the germline V gene are MNHEY and SVGEGT. CDR3 residues: CASSIYPEGEAFF. In DNA form, the CDR3 reads TGTGCCAGCAGCATCTATCCCGAGGGTGAAGCTTTCTTT.

The V call is TRBV5-1, the J call TRBJ1-5, with TRBD1 identical over 8 bases. The CDR3 loop spans 17 amino acids. Trimming at V came to 0 bases and at J to 1 base, leaving 6 bases not matched to a gene. Germline V lookup: CDR1 SGHRS, CDR2 YFSETQ. CDR3 loop: CASSLGSGQGSNQPQHF. The CDR3 DNA reads TGCGCCAGCAGCTTGGGTTCCGGACAGGGAAGCAATCAGCCCCAGCATTTT. Drawing the rest from reference TRBV5-1 and TRBJ1-5, the complete variable domain is KAGVTQTPRYLIKTRGQQVTLSCSPISGHRSVSWYQQTPGQGLQFLFEYFSETQRNKGNFPGRFSGRQFSNSRSEMNVSTLELGDSALYLCASSLGSGQGSNQPQHFGDGTRLSIL.

This chain uses TRBV7-8 with TRBJ2-5; D might be TRBD1 (6 bases). The ends were cut back, 9 bases at V and 3 bases at J, with 17 bases in the middle. Germline V gives CDR1 SGHVS, CDR2 FQNEAQ. The CDR3 has 14 residues. The CDR3, as DNA: TGTGCCAGTACCCCCCCAGGGGTAGAAGAGACCCAGTACTTC. It yields the protein CASTPPGVEETQYF.

This chain links TRBV6-5 with TRBJ2-3, with D possibly matching TRBD1 (5 bases). This CDR3 region has 16 residues. With 1 base removed from V and 6 bases from J, the gap between germline ends came to 17 bases. CDR1 and CDR2 (germline): MNHEY, SVGAGI. The CDR3 DNA reads TGTGCCAGCAGTTACTTCTACGCAGGGAAGCAGGATACGCAGTATTTT. This sequence encodes CASSYFYAGKQDTQYF.

This chain uses TRBV4-1 with TRBJ2-6; D unclear. The germline V gene encodes CDR1 MGHRA and CDR2 YSYEKL. With 1 base removed from V and 1 base from J, the gap between germline ends came to 11 bases. There are 17 residues in the CDR3. The CDR3 protein is CASSQAERVSGANVLTF. The CDR3 DNA is TGCGCCAGCAGCCAAGCCGAAAGAGTGTCTGGGGCCAACGTCCTGACTTTC.

The chain has TRBV5-1 and TRBJ2-7; 7 positions match TRBD1. CDR3 size: 16 residues. Germline V lookup: CDR1 SGHRS, CDR2 YFSETQ. V trimming: 4 bases; J trimming: 2 bases; junction bases outside the gene matches: 12. The chain's CDR3 is CASSPSSGQGAYEQYF. CDR3 coding DNA: TGCGCCAGCAGCCCTTCTAGTGGCCAGGGGGCCTACGAGCAGTACTTC.

The chain has TRBV6-5 and TRBJ1-2; D remains unclear. Germline V CDR1 and CDR2: MNHEY, SVGAGI. The CDR3 has 15 residues. The V gene lost 6 bases and the J gene lost 2 bases, with 16 bases spanning the gap. The CDR3 DNA follows: TGTGCCAGCAGGGAGGGAGAGGCTCGGAACTATGGCTACACCTTC. This sequence encodes CASREGEARNYGYTF.

The CDR3 sequence is CASSYPIGQVDNSPLHF. CDR3 DNA: TGTGCCAGCAGTTACCCGATTGGACAAGTGGATAATTCACCCCTCCACTTT. The chain employs TRBV6-2 or TRBV6-3 and TRBJ1-6; maybe TRBD1 (5 bases). CDR1 is MNHEY, CDR2 SVGEGT, per germline. There are 17 residues in the CDR3. Trimming removed 2 bases at V and 5 bases at J, with 16 bases between.

Here the CDR3 DNA reads TGTGCCAGCAGCATACTAGCGGGGGTAACCTACGAGCAGTACTTC. Translating gives CASSILAGVTYEQYF. The rearrangement links TRBV11-3 to TRBJ2-7, with 11 bases matching TRBD2. The CDR3 sequence is 15 residues long. Germline values: CDR1 SGHNT, CDR2 YENEEA. The V gene end was trimmed by 5 bases and the J gene end by 2 bases; junction bases not matched to a gene: 5.

The chain has TRBV7-8 and TRBJ2-3; 11 nucleotides match TRBD2. This CDR3 is 15 amino acids long. Germline lookup yields CDR1 SGHVS and CDR2 FQNEAQ. Trimming took 8 bases from V and 3 from J; bases not matched to a gene: 7. The CDR3 DNA is TGTGCCAGCTCTAAGATAGCGGGAGGGACAGATACGCAGTATTTT. Residues: CASSKIAGGTDTQYF.